This T cell receptor (beta chain) was obtained from a study of blood T cells in healthy people across ages. General study points: The CMV status of each donor remained undetermined, and this could have confounded shifts in expanded clonotypes. Across samples, TCR beta diversity tracked strongly with naive T cell percentage. Comparison with aged donors showed that long-lived donors had more naive CD4+ cells and higher diversity.

Germline lookup yields CDR1 MDHEN and CDR2 SYDVKM. Trimming removed 3 bases from V and 10 bases from J, with 10 bases in between. The CDR3 is 13 residues long. Using a J-beta primer mix together with a sample-barcoded 5' primer, a second PCR was run for roughly 6 to 11 cycles. TCRdb used MiXCR to reprocess the 5' RACE reads, holding one entry per CDR3 protein. The sample has roughly 2 million distinct CDR3 sequences, around 48% seen once. About this clonotype: The antigen is undetermined.

RNA extraction gave at least 5.5 micrograms of total RNA per sample. What was sequenced was blood. The TCR sequence derives from a woman between 40 and 50 years old in good health. The rearrangement joins TRBV28 to TRBJ1-6, with D possibly being TRBD1 (5 bases). The CDR3 bases are TGTGCCAGCAGTTTCGGACACCCGTCACCCCTCCACTTT. Its protein product is CASSFGHPSPLHF.